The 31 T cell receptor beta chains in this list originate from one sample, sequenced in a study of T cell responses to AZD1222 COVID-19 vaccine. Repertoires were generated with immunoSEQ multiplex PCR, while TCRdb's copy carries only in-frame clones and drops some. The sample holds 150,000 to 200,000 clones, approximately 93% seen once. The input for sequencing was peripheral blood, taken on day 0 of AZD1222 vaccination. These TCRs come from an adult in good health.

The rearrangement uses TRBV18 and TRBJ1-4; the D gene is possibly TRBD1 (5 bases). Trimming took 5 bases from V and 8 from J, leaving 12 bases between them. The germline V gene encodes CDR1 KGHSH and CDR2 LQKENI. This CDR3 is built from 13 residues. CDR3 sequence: CASSGLSGEKLFF. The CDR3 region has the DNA TGTGCCAGCTCAGGACTCTCAGGGGAAAAACTGTTTTTT.

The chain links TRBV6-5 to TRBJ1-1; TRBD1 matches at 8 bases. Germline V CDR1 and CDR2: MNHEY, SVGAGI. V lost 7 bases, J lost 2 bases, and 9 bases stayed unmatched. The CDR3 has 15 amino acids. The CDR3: CASIPWTGSNTEAFF. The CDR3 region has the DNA TGTGCCAGCATACCTTGGACAGGGTCAAACACTGAAGCTTTCTTT.

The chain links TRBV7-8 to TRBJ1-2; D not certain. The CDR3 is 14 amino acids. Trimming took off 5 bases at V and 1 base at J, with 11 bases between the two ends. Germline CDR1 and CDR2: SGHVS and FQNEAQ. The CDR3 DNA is TGTGCCAGCAGCGCCCGACCGATTAACTATGGCTACACCTTC. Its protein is CASSARPINYGYTF. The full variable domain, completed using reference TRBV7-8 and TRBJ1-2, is GAGVSQSPRYKVAKRGQDVALRCDPISGHVSLFWYQQALGQGPEFLTYFQNEAQLDKSGLPSDRFFAERPEGSVSTLKIQRTQQEDSAVYLCASSARPINYGYTFGSGTRLTVV.

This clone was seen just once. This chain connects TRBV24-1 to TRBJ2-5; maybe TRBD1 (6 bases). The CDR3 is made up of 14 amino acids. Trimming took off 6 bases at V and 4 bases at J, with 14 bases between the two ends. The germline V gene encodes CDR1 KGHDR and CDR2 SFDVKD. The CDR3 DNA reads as TGTGCCACCAGTCAAGGGGGAATGAGAGAGACCCAGTACTTC. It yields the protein CATSQGGMRETQYF.

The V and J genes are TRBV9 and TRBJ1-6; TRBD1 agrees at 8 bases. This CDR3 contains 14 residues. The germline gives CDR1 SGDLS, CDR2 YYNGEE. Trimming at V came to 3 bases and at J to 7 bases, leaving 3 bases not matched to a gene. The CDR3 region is CASSEGQENSPLHF. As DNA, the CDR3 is TGTGCCAGCAGCGAGGGACAGGAAAATTCACCCCTCCACTTT.

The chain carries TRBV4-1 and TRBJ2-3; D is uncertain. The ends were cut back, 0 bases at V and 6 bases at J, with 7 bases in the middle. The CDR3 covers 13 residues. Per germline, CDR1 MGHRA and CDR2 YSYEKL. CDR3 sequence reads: CASSQDRMDTQYF. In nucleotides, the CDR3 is TGCGCCAGCAGCCAAGATAGAATGGATACGCAGTATTTT.

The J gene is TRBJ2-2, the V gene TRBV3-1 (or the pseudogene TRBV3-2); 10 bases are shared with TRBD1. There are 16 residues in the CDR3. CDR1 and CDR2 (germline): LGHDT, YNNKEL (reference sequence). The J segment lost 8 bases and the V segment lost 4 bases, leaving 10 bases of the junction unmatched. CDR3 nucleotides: TGTGCCAGCAGCCCTCAGACAGGGGGCGGGATTGGGGAGCTGTTTTTT. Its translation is CASSPQTGGGIGELFF.

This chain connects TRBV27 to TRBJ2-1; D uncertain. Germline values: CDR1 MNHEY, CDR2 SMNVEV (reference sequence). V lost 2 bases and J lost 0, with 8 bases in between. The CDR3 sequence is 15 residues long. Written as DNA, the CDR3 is TGTGCCAGCAGTTTACTGGGCCTCTCCTACAATGAGCAGTTCTTC. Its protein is CASSLLGLSYNEQFF.

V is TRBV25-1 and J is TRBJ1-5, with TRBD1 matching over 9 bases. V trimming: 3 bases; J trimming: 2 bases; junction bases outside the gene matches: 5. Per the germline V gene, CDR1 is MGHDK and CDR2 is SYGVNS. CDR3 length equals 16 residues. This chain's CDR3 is CASSDPDRGGNQPQHF. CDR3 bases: TGTGCCAGCAGTGACCCGGACAGGGGAGGCAATCAGCCCCAGCATTTT. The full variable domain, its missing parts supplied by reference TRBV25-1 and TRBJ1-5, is EADIYQTPRYLVIGTGKKITLECSQTMGHDKMYWYQQDPGMELHLIHYSYGVNSTEKGDLSSESTVSRIRTEHFPLTLESARPSHTSQYLCASSDPDRGGNQPQHFGDGTRLSIL.

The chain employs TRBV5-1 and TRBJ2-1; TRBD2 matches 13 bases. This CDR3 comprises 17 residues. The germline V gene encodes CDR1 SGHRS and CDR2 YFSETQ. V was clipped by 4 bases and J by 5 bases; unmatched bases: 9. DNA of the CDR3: TGCGCCAGCAGCGCGGTTGGACTAGCGGGGGTAAACAATGAGCAGTTCTTC. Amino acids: CASSAVGLAGVNNEQFF.

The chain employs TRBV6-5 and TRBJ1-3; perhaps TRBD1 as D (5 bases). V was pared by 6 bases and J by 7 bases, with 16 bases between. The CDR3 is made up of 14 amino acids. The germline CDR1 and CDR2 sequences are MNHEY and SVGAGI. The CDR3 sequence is CASRGDSFRNTIYF. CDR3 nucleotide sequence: TGTGCCAGCAGGGGAGACAGTTTTCGCAACACCATATATTTT.

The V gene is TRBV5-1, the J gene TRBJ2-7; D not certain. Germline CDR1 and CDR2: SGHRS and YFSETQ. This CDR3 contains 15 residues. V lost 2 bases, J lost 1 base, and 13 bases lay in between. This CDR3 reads CASSFSSLNSYEQYF. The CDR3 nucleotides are TGCGCCAGCAGCTTTAGCAGCCTTAATTCCTACGAGCAGTACTTC.

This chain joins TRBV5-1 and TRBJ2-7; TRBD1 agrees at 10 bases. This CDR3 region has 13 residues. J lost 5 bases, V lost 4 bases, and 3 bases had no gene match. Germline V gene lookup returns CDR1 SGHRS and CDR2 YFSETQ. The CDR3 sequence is CASSGTGDDEQYF. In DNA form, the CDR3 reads TGCGCCAGCAGCGGGACAGGGGATGACGAGCAGTACTTC.

The CDR3 spells CASSTGVNQPQHF. In DNA, the CDR3 is TGTGCCAGTTCGACAGGGGTCAATCAGCCCCAGCATTTT. The gene calls are TRBV6-5 and TRBJ1-5; 8 nucleotides match TRBD1. Per germline, CDR1 MNHEY and CDR2 SVGAGI. This CDR3 region has 13 residues. The ends lost 9 bases at V and 3 bases at J; junction bases unmatched: 4.

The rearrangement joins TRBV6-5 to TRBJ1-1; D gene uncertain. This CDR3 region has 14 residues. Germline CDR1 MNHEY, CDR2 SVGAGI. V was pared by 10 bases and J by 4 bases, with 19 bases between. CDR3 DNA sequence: TGTGCCATTCATCCGGACGGTCCGGGCACTGAAGCTTTCTTT. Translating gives CAIHPDGPGTEAFF.

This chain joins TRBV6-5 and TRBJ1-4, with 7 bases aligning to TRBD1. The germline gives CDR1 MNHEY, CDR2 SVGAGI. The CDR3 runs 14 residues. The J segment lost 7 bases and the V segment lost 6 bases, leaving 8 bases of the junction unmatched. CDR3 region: CASRLQGRSEKLFF. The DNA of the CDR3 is TGTGCCAGCAGACTACAGGGGAGGAGTGAAAAACTGTTTTTT.

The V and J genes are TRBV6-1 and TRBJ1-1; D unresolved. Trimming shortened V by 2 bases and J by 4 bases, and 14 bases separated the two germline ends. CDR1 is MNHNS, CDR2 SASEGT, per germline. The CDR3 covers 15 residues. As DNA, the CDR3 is TGTGCCAGCAGTGAACCCTCGGCCTGGGGCACTGAAGCTTTCTTT. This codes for CASSEPSAWGTEAFF.

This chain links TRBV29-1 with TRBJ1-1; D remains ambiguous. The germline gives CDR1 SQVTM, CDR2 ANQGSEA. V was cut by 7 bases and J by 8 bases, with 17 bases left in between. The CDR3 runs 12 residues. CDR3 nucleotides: TGCAGCGCTGTGGAGGCTCATGCAGAAGCTTTCTTT. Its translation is CSAVEAHAEAFF.

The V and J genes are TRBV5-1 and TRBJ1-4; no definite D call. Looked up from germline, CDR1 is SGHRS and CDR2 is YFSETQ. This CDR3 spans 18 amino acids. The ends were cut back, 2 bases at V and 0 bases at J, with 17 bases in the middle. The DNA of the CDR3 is TGCGCCAGCAGCTTTTTTCCCAACGTGGCACCAACTAATGAAAAACTGTTTTTT. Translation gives CASSFFPNVAPTNEKLFF.

The CDR3 region has the DNA TGCGCCAGCAGCCCGACACTTAACTATGGCTACACCTTC. Translating gives CASSPTLNYGYTF. The rearrangement uses TRBV5-1 and TRBJ1-2; D unresolved. Germline values: CDR1 SGHRS, CDR2 YFSETQ. CDR3 size: 13 residues. Trimming removed 4 bases at V and 1 base at J, with 8 bases between.

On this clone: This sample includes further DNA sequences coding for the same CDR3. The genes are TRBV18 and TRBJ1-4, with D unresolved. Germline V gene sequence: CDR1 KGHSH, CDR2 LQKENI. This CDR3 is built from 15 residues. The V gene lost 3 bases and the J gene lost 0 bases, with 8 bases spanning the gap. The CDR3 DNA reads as TGTGCCAGCTCACCGAGGGAGGCAACTAATGAAAAACTGTTTTTT. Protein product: CASSPREATNEKLFF.

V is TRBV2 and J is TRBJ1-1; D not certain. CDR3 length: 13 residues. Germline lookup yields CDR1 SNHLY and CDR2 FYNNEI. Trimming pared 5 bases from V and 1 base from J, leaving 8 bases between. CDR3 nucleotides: TGTGCCAGCAGTCTGGGCCCGAACACTGAAGCTTTCTTT. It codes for CASSLGPNTEAFF.

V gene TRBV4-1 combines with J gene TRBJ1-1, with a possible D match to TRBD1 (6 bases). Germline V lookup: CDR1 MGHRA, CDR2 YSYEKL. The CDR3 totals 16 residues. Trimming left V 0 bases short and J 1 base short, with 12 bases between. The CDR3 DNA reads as TGCGCCAGCAGCCAAGATGGGGGGGCGACGAACACTGAAGCTTTCTTT. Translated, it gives CASSQDGGATNTEAFF.

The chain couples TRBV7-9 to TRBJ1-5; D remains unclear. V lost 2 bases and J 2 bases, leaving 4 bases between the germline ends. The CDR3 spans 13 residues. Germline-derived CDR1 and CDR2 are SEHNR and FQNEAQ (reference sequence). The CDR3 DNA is TGTGCCAGCAGCTTATGGGGCAATCAGCCCCAGCATTTT. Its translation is CASSLWGNQPQHF.

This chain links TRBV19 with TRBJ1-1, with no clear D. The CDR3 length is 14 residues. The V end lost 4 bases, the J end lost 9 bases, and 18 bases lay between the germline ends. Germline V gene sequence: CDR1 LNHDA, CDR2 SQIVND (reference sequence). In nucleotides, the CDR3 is TGTGCCAGTAGTACCGGGAGAGTCAGTCAAAAAGCTTTCTTT. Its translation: CASSTGRVSQKAFF.

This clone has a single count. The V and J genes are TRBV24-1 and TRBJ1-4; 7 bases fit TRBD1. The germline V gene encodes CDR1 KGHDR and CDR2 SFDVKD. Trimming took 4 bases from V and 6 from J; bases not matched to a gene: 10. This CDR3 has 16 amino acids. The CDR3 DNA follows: TGTGCCACCAGTGACTGTGACAGGGTTTTTGATGAAAAACTGTTTTTT. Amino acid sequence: CATSDCDRVFDEKLFF.

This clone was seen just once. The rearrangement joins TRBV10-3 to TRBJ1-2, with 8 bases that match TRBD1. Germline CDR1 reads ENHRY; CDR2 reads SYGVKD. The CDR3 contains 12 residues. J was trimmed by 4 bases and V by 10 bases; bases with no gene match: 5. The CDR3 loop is CASLDRGYGYTF. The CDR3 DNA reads TGTGCCAGCCTAGACAGGGGCTATGGCTACACCTTC.

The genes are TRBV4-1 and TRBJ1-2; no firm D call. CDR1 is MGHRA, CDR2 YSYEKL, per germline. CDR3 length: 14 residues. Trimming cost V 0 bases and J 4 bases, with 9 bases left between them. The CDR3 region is CASSQEELPYGYTF. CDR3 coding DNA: TGCGCCAGCAGCCAAGAAGAGCTTCCCTATGGCTACACCTTC.

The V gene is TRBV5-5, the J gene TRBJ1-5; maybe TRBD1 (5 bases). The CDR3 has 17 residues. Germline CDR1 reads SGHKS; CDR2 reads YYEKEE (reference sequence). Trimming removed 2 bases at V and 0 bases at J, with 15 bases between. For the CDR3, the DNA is TGTGCCAGCAGCTTCACTACCGGGACGGTTAGCAATCAGCCCCAGCATTTT. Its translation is CASSFTTGTVSNQPQHF.

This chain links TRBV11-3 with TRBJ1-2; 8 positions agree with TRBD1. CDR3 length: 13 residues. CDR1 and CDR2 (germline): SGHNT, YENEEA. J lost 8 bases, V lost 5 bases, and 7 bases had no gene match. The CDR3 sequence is CASSAPGGRGYTF. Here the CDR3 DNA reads TGTGCCAGCAGCGCCCCAGGGGGCAGAGGCTACACCTTC.

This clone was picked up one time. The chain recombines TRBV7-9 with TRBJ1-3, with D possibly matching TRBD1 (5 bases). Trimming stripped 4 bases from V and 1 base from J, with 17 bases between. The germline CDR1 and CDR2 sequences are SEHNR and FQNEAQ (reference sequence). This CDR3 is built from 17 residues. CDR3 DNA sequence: TGTGCCAGCAGCTGGGAAGGGGCCCTATATTCTGGAAACACCATATATTTT. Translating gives CASSWEGALYSGNTIYF.